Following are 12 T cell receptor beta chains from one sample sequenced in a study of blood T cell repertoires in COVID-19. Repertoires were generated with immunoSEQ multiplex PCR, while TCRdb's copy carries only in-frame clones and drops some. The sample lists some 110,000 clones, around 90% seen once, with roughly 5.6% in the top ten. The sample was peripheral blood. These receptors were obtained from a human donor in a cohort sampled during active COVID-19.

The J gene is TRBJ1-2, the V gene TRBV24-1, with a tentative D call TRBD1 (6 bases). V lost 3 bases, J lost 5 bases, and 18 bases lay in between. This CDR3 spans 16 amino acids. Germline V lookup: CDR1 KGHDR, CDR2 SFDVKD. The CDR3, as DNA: TGTGCCACCAGTGATCAAGGGACAACCGGATCATATGGCTACACCTTC. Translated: CATSDQGTTGSYGYTF.

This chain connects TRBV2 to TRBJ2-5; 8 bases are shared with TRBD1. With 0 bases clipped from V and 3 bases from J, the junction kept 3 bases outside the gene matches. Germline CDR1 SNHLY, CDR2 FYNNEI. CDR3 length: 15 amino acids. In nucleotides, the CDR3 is TGTGCCAGCAGTGAAGCCCCGGACAGGGAAGAGACCCAGTACTTC. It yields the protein CASSEAPDREETQYF.

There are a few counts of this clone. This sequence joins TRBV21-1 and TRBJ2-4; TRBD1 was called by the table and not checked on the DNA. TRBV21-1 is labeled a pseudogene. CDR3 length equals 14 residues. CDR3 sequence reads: CASSKARAKNIQYF. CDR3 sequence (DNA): TGTGCCAGCAGCAAAGCCAGGGCCAAAAACATTCAGTACTTC.

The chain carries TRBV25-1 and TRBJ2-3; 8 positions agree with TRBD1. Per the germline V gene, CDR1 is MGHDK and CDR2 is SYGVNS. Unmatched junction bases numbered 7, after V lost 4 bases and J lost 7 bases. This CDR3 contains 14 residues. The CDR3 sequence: CASSVSRGHNTQYF. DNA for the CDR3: TGTGCCAGCAGTGTGTCCAGGGGGCACAATACGCAGTATTTT.

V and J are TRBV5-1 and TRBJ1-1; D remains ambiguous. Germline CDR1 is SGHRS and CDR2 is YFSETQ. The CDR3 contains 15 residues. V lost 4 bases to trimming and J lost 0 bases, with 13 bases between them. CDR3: CASSLVPGLNTEAFF. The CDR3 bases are TGCGCCAGCAGCCTCGTCCCGGGTTTGAACACTGAAGCTTTCTTT. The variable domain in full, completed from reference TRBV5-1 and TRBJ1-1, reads KAGVTQTPRYLIKTRGQQVTLSCSPISGHRSVSWYQQTPGQGLQFLFEYFSETQRNKGNFPGRFSGRQFSNSRSEMNVSTLELGDSALYLCASSLVPGLNTEAFFGQGTRLTVV.

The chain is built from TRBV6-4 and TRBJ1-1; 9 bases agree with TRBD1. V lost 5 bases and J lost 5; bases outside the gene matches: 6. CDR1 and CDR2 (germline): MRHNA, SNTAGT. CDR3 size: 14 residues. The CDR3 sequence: CASSPTGGGTEAFF. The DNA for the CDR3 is TGTGCCAGCAGTCCGACAGGGGGAGGGACTGAAGCTTTCTTT.

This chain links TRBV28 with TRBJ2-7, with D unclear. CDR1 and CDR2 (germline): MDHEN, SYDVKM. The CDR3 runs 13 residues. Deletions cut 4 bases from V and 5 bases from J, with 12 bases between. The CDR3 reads CASSWAWLDEQYF. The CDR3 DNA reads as TGTGCCAGCAGTTGGGCCTGGCTGGACGAGCAGTACTTC.

Written as DNA, the CDR3 is TGCGCCAGCAGCCCCATCAAAGACAGGGGCCCTGAAGCTTTCTTT. Translated: CASSPIKDRGPEAFF. J is TRBJ1-1 and V is TRBV4-1; TRBD1 matches at 8 bases. Germline V gene sequence: CDR1 MGHRA, CDR2 YSYEKL. The CDR3 is made up of 15 amino acids. J was trimmed by 6 bases and V by 4 bases; bases with no gene match: 10.

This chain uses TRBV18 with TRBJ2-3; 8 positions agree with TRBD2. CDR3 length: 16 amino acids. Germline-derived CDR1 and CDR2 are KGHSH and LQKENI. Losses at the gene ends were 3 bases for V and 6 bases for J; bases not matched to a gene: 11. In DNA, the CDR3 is TGTGCCAGCTCACCCCCAGCGGGGGCTCTTCGGGATACGCAGTATTTT. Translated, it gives CASSPPAGALRDTQYF.

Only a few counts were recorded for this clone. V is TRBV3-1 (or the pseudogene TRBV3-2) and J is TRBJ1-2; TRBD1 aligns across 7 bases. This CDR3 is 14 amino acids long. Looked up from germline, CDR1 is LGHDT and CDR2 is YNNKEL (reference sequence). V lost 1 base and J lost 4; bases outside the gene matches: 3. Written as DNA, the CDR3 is TGTGCCAGCAGCCAAGGACAGGGATTCTATGGCTACACCTTC. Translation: CASSQGQGFYGYTF.

CDR3 loop: CASSSQDRVGEQFF. CDR3 DNA: TGTGCCAGCAGCTCCCAAGACAGGGTGGGCGAGCAGTTCTTC. V usage is TRBV11-3 and J usage is TRBJ2-1, with TRBD1 identical over 7 bases. Unmatched junction bases numbered 10, after V lost 4 bases and J lost 10 bases. The length of the CDR3 is 14 residues. Per germline, CDR1 SGHNT and CDR2 YENEEA. Drawing the rest from reference TRBV11-3 and TRBJ2-1, the complete variable domain is EAGVVQSPRYKIIEKKQPVAFWCNPISGHNTLYWYLQNLGQGPELLIRYENEEAVDDSQLPKDRFSAERLKGVDSTLKIQPAELGDSAVYLCASSSQDRVGEQFFGPGTRLTVL.

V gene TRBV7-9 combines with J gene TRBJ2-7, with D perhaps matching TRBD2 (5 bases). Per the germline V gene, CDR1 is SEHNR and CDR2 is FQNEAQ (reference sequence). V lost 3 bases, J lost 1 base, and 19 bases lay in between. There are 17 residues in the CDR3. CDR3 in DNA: TGTGCCAGCAGCTTCGGCGACGCCTCCCGGAGGTCCTACGAGCAGTACTTC. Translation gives CASSFGDASRRSYEQYF.